The 24 T cell receptor beta chains below come from one sample, sequenced in a study of regulatory T cells in long-lasting Graves disease. Through Arm-PCR of CDR3 regions and iRepertoire HTBI primers, TCR beta libraries were built. TCRdb re-called the multiplex PCR reads with MiXCR, one entry per CDR3 protein. Among around 400,000 distinct CDR3 sequences listed, about 25% were seen once. Noted time point: persistent/refractory GD, antithyroid drugs over 5 years with positive TRAb. RNA from PBMCs was the source of the TCR library. Sample: peripheral blood mononuclear cells (PBMCs), taken when the disease was refractory, from a patient treated with antithyroid drugs. Every receptor here comes from a female donor with Graves disease.

As regards this clonotype: A read error is possible here, since a much larger clone lies one base away. This CDR3 fails to terminate in the conserved phenylalanine or tryptophan, so it likely reflects a read error. The rearrangement links TRBV10-3 to TRBJ2-7; D is undetermined. Trimming pared 6 bases from V and 1 base from J, leaving 7 bases between. Germline lookup yields CDR1 ENHRY and CDR2 SYGVKD. The CDR3 has 12 amino acids. CDR3 coding DNA: TGTGCCATCAGGACGGGTTCCTACGAGCAGTACCTC. This gives the protein CAIRTGSYEQYL.

This clonotype occurred many times. This rearrangement joins TRBV12-3 or TRBV12-4 to TRBJ1-2; D is undetermined. With 4 bases removed from V and 4 bases from J, the gap between germline ends came to 13 bases. The CDR3 is made up of 14 amino acids. CDR3: CASSSNSWGYGYTF. In DNA form, the CDR3 reads TGTGCCAGCAGTTCTAACAGTTGGGGCTATGGCTACACCTTC.

This clonotype was seen a handful of times. J is TRBJ2-5 and V is TRBV6-1, with D hard to call. CDR3 size: 13 residues. V shed 0 bases and J shed 5 bases, with 7 bases lying between them. Per the germline V gene, CDR1 is MNHNS and CDR2 is SASEGT. Here the CDR3 reads CASSEALRETQYF. The CDR3 region has the DNA TGTGCCAGCAGTGAAGCGCTGCGGGAGACCCAGTACTTC.

CDR3 loop: CSARDSGTGGNQPQHF. The DNA for the CDR3 is TGCAGTGCTAGAGACTCGGGGACAGGGGGCAATCAGCCCCAGCATTTT. This chain uses TRBV20-1 with TRBJ1-5; TRBD1 aligns across 10 bases. This CDR3 spans 16 amino acids. V was clipped by 0 bases and J by 2 bases; unmatched bases: 4. CDR1 is DFQATT and CDR2 is SNEGSKA in the germline V gene (reference sequence).

The chain recombines TRBV18 with TRBJ2-7; 8 bases are shared with TRBD2. J lost 4 bases, V lost 2 bases, and 13 bases had no gene match. This CDR3 comprises 17 residues. CDR1 KGHSH and CDR2 LQKENI come from the germline V gene. The CDR3 DNA sequence: TGTGCCAGCTCACCAATAGGGGTTACTAGCGGATCTTACGAGCAGTACTTC. It encodes CASSPIGVTSGSYEQYF. Looking up the rest from reference TRBV18 and TRBJ2-7 gives the full variable domain: NAGVMQNPRHLVRRRGQEARLRCSPMKGHSHVYWYRQLPEEGLKFMVYLQKENIIDESGMPKERFSAEFPKEGPSILRIQQVVRGDSAAYFCASSPIGVTSGSYEQYFGPGTRLTVT.

This sequence joins TRBV6-1 and TRBJ1-1; tentative D call: TRBD1 (6 bases). Trimming left V 2 bases short and J 14 bases short, with 12 bases between. Germline CDR1 is MNHNS and CDR2 is SASEGT. The CDR3 contains 11 residues. This chain's CDR3 is CASSEMGHDFF. In nucleotides, the CDR3 is TGTGCCAGCAGTGAAATGGGACACGACTTCTTT.

The rearrangement joins TRBV5-1 to TRBJ1-2; D remains unclear. The germline CDR1 and CDR2 sequences are SGHRS and YFSETQ. The length of the CDR3 is 13 residues. V lost 0 bases to trimming and J lost 1 base, with 4 bases between them. In DNA form, the CDR3 reads TGCGCCAGCAGCTTGGAACTTAACTATGGCTACACCTTC. Amino acids: CASSLELNYGYTF.

This clonotype was seen repeatedly, ten times or more. The chain joins TRBV6-1 to TRBJ1-5, with 8 bases aligning to TRBD1. The germline V gene has CDR1 MNHNS and CDR2 SASEGT. This CDR3 contains 16 residues. Germline trimming cut 5 bases from V and 2 bases from J; bases unmatched to any gene: 8. The CDR3 region is CASSPLTGGGNQPQHF. CDR3 coding DNA: TGTGCCAGCAGTCCCCTCACAGGGGGAGGCAATCAGCCCCAGCATTTT.

This clonotype was seen repeatedly, ten times or more. J is TRBJ2-7 and V is TRBV28; D is possibly TRBD1 (5 bases). The germline V gene has CDR1 MDHEN and CDR2 SYDVKM. CDR3 length: 12 amino acids. The V gene lost 4 bases and the J gene lost 7 bases, with 11 bases spanning the gap. CDR3: CASSSDRREQYF. In DNA form, the CDR3 reads TGTGCCAGCAGTTCCGACAGAAGGGAGCAGTACTTC.

V and J are TRBV28 and TRBJ1-1; 7 bases map to TRBD1. V was pared by 3 bases and J by 5 bases, with 9 bases of the junction left unmatched. The CDR3 spans 15 residues. The V gene's germline CDR1 is MDHEN and CDR2 SYDVKM. CDR3 in amino acids: CASSFPRGGLTEAFF. The CDR3 DNA is TGTGCCAGCAGTTTCCCCAGGGGGGGTCTTACTGAAGCTTTCTTT.

This clonotype has a count of ten or more. This rearrangement joins TRBV2 to TRBJ1-1; tentatively, D is TRBD1 (6 bases). Germline V gene lookup returns CDR1 SNHLY and CDR2 FYNNEI. Deletions cut 7 bases from V and 0 bases from J, with 18 bases between. The CDR3 runs 16 residues. Here the CDR3 reads CASTSGVRVVNTEAFF. The CDR3 DNA reads TGTGCCAGCACGTCAGGGGTCCGGGTCGTGAACACTGAAGCTTTCTTT.

The chain links TRBV20-1 to TRBJ2-3, with TRBD1 matching over 7 bases. The CDR3 consists of 14 residues. V lost 3 bases to trimming and J lost 7 bases; unmatched junction nucleotides: 10. Germline assignment: CDR1 DFQATT and CDR2 SNEGSKA (reference sequence). This CDR3 reads CSASPPDRTNTQYF. The DNA for the CDR3 is TGCAGTGCTAGTCCTCCGGACAGGACGAATACGCAGTATTTT.

A few counts support this clonotype. The chain employs TRBV30 and TRBJ1-5; D ambiguous. The CDR3 is 15 amino acids. V was cut by 3 bases and J by 2 bases, with 14 bases left in between. CDR1 is GTSNPN, CDR2 SVGIG, per germline (reference sequence). CDR3 region: CAWSLIGSGNQPQHF. In DNA, the CDR3 is TGTGCCTGGAGCCTTATCGGTAGCGGCAATCAGCCCCAGCATTTT.

The chain joins TRBV30 to TRBJ2-7; TRBD2 agrees at 7 bases. Germline V gene sequence: CDR1 GTSNPN, CDR2 SVGIG (reference sequence). The CDR3 contains 13 residues. Trimming removed 6 bases from V and 6 bases from J; junction bases left unmatched: 11. The chain's CDR3 is CACSPKAGFEQYF. In nucleotides, the CDR3 is TGTGCCTGTTCACCCAAAGCGGGGTTCGAGCAGTACTTC.

The chain links TRBV5-1 to TRBJ2-7, with D possibly being TRBD2 (5 bases). Germline assignment: CDR1 SGHRS and CDR2 YFSETQ. The CDR3 is made up of 15 amino acids. The germline V and J ends were trimmed by 5 bases and 1 base, with 16 bases remaining between them. The CDR3 here is CASRYREIPSYEQYF. CDR3 bases: TGCGCCAGCAGGTACCGGGAAATCCCGTCCTACGAGCAGTACTTC.

This clonotype has at least ten counts. This sequence joins TRBV7-3 and TRBJ1-5; the match to TRBD1 covers 7 bases. Trimming took 5 bases from V and 7 from J; bases not matched to a gene: 5. Germline V lookup: CDR1 SGHTA, CDR2 FQGTGA. The CDR3 consists of 13 residues. CDR3 region: CASSRGRGQPQHF. The DNA of the CDR3 is TGTGCCAGCAGCAGGGGGCGAGGGCAGCCCCAGCATTTT.

The chain recombines TRBV5-5 with TRBJ1-5; no clear D gene. V was pared by 0 bases and J by 3 bases, with 10 bases between. This CDR3 has 15 amino acids. Germline V gene lookup returns CDR1 SGHKS and CDR2 YYEKEE (reference sequence). The CDR3: CASSLGQTINQPQHF. As DNA, the CDR3 is TGTGCCAGCAGCTTGGGGCAGACTATCAATCAGCCCCAGCATTTT. The full variable domain, rest sourced from reference TRBV5-5 and TRBJ1-5, is DAGVTQSPTHLIKTRGQQVTLRCSPISGHKSVSWYQQVLGQGPQFIFQYYEKEERGRGNFPDRFSARQFPNYSSELNVNALLLGDSALYLCASSLGQTINQPQHFGDGTRLSIL.

This sequence joins TRBV29-1 and TRBJ2-5, with 8 positions matching TRBD1. The J segment lost 5 bases and the V segment lost 7 bases, leaving 6 bases of the junction unmatched. The CDR3 has 12 residues. Per germline, CDR1 SQVTM and CDR2 ANQGSEA. CDR3 DNA sequence: TGCAGCGCCTCTTGGACAGGGGAGACCCAGTACTTC. Amino acids: CSASWTGETQYF.

At least ten counts were recorded for this clonotype. The chain couples TRBV5-1 to TRBJ1-1; the D is unclear. The germline V gene has CDR1 SGHRS and CDR2 YFSETQ. The CDR3 loop spans 14 amino acids. Trimming removed 4 bases from V and 4 bases from J, with 14 bases in between. CDR3 region: CASSPRPDGTEAFF. The CDR3 coding sequence is TGCGCCAGCAGCCCCAGACCGGACGGCACTGAAGCTTTCTTT.

In this sample, this clonotype turned up many times. The rearrangement uses TRBV12-3 or TRBV12-4 and TRBJ2-7; 7 positions match TRBD2. V dropped 8 bases and J dropped 1; count of bases not matched to a gene: 8. This CDR3 is built from 14 residues. The DNA for the CDR3 is TGTGCCAGCCGCGGGGCTAGCGGATCCTACGAGCAGTACTTC. It yields the protein CASRGASGSYEQYF.

The sample holds many counts of this clonotype. J is TRBJ1-2 and V is TRBV6-1; TRBD1 might be the D (5 bases). The germline V and J ends were trimmed by 6 bases and 8 bases, with 19 bases remaining between them. The CDR3 has 14 amino acids. The germline CDR1 and CDR2 sequences are MNHNS and SASEGT. The CDR3 loop reads CASSPWDATGGYTF. CDR3 nucleotide sequence: TGTGCCAGCAGCCCCTGGGACGCTACGGGGGGCTACACCTTC.

The table lists this clonotype with a few counts. This rearrangement joins TRBV2 to TRBJ2-7, with no clear D. The V gene's germline CDR1 is SNHLY and CDR2 FYNNEI. Trimming removed 4 bases at V and 0 bases at J, with 10 bases between. The CDR3 is 14 residues long. DNA for the CDR3: TGTGCCAGCAGTGTTGTTGAAATCTCCTACGAGCAGTACTTC. It codes for CASSVVEISYEQYF.

Many counts were recorded for this clonotype. The CDR3 DNA follows: TGTGCCAGCAGTTTTCGGTATGGGACACCCGGAGAGTCTAATGAAAAACTGTTTTTT. Its protein is CASSFRYGTPGESNEKLFF. The chain joins TRBV28 to TRBJ1-4; tentative D call: TRBD1 (6 bases). This CDR3 is 19 amino acids long. V was cut by 3 bases and J by 3 bases, with 23 bases left in between. Germline lookup yields CDR1 MDHEN and CDR2 SYDVKM.

This chain links TRBV9 with TRBJ1-1; D is perhaps TRBD1 (5 bases). This CDR3 has 14 amino acids. V was shortened by 0 bases and J by 7 bases, with 13 bases between the two germline ends. Looked up from germline, CDR1 is SGDLS and CDR2 is YYNGEE. CDR3 region: CASSVDGALGEAFF. The CDR3 DNA sequence: TGTGCCAGCAGCGTAGACGGGGCTCTAGGTGAAGCTTTCTTT.